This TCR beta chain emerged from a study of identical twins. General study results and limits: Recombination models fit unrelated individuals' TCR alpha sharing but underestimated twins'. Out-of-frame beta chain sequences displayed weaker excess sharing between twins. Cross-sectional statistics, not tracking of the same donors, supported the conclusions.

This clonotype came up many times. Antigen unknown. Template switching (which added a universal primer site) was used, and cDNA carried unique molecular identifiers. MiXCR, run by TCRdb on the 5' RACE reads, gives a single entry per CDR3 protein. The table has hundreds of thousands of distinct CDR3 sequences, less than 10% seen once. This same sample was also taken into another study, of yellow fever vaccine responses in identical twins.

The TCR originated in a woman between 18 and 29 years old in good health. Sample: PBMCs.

CDR3 amino acids: CSASHPTGTNEKLFF. CDR3 DNA: TGCAGTGCTTCTCACCCGACAGGGACAAATGAAAAACTGTTTTTT. The J gene is TRBJ1-4, the V gene TRBV20-1, with 7 bases lining up with TRBD1. V dropped 5 bases and J dropped 5; count of bases not matched to a gene: 11. The CDR3 sequence is 15 residues long. Germline V lookup: CDR1 DFQATT, CDR2 SNEGSKA (reference sequence).